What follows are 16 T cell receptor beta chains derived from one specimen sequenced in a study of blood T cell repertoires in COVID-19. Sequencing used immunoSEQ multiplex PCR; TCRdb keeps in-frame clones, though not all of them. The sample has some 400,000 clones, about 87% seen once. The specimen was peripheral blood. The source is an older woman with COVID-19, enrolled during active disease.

The CDR3 DNA reads as TGTGCCAGCAGCTTAGCGGCCGGGACAGGCCAACGGGATGGCTACACCTTC. Protein sequence: CASSLAAGTGQRDGYTF. This chain uses TRBV7-8 with TRBJ1-2; the match to TRBD1 covers 8 bases. The CDR3 length is 17 residues. Germline CDR1 SGHVS, CDR2 FQNEAQ. With 0 bases clipped from V and 6 bases from J, the junction kept 12 bases outside the gene matches. Supplemented by reference TRBV7-8 and TRBJ1-2, the full variable domain reads GAGVSQSPRYKVAKRGQDVALRCDPISGHVSLFWYQQALGQGPEFLTYFQNEAQLDKSGLPSDRFFAERPEGSVSTLKIQRTQQEDSAVYLCASSLAAGTGQRDGYTFGSGTRLTVV.

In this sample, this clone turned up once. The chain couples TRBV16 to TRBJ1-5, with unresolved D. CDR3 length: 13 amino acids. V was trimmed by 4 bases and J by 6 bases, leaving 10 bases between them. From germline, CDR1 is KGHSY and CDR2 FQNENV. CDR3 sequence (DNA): TGTGCCAGCAGCCCTCAAGCGGGTCAGCCCCAGCATTTT. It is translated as CASSPQAGQPQHF. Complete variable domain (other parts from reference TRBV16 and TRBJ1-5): GEEVAQTPKHLVRGEGQKAKLYCAPIKGHSYVFWYQQVLKNEFKFLISFQNENVFDETGMPKERFSAKCLPNSPCSLEIQATKLEDSAVYFCASSPQAGQPQHFGDGTRLSIL.

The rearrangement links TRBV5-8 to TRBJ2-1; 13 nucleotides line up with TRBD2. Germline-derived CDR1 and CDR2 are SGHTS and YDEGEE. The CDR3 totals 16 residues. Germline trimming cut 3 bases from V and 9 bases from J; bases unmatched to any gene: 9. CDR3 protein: CASSYEGLAGFREQFF. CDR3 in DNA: TGTGCCAGCAGCTATGAGGGACTAGCGGGGTTTCGTGAGCAGTTCTTC.

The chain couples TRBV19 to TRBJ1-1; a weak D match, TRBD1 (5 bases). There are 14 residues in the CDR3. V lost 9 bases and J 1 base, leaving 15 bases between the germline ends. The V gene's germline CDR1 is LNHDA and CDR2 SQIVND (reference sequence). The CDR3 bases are TGTGCCAGCAAAACGGGGGGGAGGAACACTGAAGCTTTCTTT. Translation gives CASKTGGRNTEAFF.

The CDR3 region has the DNA TGTGCCAGCTCACCACGAGGACTAGCCAACTACAATGAGCAGTTCTTC. As protein: CASSPRGLANYNEQFF. The chain couples TRBV18 to TRBJ2-1; the match to TRBD2 covers 8 bases. Unmatched junction bases numbered 5, after V lost 1 base and J lost 3 bases. Germline CDR1 is KGHSH and CDR2 is LQKENI. The CDR3 loop spans 16 amino acids.

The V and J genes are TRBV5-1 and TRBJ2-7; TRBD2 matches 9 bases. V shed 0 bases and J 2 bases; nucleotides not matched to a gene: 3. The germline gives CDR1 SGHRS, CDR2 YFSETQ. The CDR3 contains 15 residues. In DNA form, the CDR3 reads TGCGCCAGCAGCTTGGAGGCGGGGGGGACCTACGAGCAGTACTTC. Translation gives CASSLEAGGTYEQYF.

CDR3 sequence: CASEGQGVPSGELFF. For the CDR3, the DNA is TGTGCCAGCGAGGGACAGGGGGTCCCCAGCGGGGAGCTGTTTTTT. The V gene is TRBV7-2, the J gene TRBJ2-2, with 11 bases identical to TRBD1. With V trimmed by 8 bases and J by 7 bases, 9 bases remained unmatched. Germline V gene sequence: CDR1 SGHTA, CDR2 FQGNSA. This CDR3 is built from 15 residues. Looking up the rest from reference TRBV7-2 and TRBJ2-2 gives the full variable domain: GAGVSQSPSNKVTEKGKDVELRCDPISGHTALYWYRQSLGQGLEFLIYFQGNSAPDKSGLPSDRFSAERTGGSVSTLTIQRTQQEDSAVYLCASEGQGVPSGELFFGEGSRLTVL.

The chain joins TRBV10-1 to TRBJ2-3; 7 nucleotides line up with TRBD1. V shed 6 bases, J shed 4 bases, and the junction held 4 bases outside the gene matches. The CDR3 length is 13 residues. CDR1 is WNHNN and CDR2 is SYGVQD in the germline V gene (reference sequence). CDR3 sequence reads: CASRSQGADTQYF. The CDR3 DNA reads TGCGCCAGCAGAAGCCAGGGGGCAGATACGCAGTATTTT.

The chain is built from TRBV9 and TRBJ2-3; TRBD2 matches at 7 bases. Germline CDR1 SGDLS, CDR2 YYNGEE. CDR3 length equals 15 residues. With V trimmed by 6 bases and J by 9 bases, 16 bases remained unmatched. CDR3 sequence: CASTPRGELSLTQYF. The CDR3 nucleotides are TGTGCCAGCACCCCCCGGGGGGAACTATCTTTAACGCAGTATTTT.

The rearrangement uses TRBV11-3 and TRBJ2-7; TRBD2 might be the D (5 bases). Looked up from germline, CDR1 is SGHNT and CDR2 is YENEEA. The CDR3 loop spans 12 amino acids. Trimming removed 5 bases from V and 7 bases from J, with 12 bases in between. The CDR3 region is CASSPRTGEQYF. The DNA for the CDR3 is TGTGCCAGCAGCCCCCGGACTGGGGAGCAGTACTTC. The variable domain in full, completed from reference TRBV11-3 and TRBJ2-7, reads EAGVVQSPRYKIIEKKQPVAFWCNPISGHNTLYWYLQNLGQGPELLIRYENEEAVDDSQLPKDRFSAERLKGVDSTLKIQPAELGDSAVYLCASSPRTGEQYFGPGTRLTVT.

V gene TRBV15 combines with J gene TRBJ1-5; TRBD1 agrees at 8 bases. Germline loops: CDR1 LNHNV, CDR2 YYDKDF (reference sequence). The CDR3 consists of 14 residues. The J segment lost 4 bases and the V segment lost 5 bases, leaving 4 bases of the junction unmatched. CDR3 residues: CATSVYRGNQPQHF. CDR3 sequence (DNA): TGTGCCACCAGCGTATACAGGGGGAATCAGCCCCAGCATTTT.

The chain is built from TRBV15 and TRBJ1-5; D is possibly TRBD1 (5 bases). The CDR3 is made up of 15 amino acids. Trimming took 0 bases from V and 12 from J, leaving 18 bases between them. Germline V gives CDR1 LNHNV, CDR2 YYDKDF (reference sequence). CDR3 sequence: CATSRDGVQGRSQHF. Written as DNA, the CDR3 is TGTGCCACCAGCAGAGATGGTGTTCAGGGTCGAAGCCAGCATTTT. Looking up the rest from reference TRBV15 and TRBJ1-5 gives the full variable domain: DAMVIQNPRYQVTQFGKPVTLSCSQTLNHNVMYWYQQKSSQAPKLLFHYYDKDFNNEADTPDNFQSRRPNTSFCFLDIRSPGLGDTAMYLCATSRDGVQGRSQHFGDGTRLSIL.

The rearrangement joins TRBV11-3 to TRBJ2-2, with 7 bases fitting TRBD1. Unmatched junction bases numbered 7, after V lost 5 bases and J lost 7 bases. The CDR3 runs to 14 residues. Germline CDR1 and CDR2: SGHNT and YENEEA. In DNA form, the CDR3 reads TGTGCCAGCAGCGCGGACAGGACGTTCGGGGAGCTGTTTTTT. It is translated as CASSADRTFGELFF.

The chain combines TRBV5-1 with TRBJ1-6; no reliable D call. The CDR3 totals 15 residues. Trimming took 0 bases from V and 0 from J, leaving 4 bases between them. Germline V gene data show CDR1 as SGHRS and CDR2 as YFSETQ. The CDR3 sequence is CASSLASSYNSPLHF. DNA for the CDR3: TGCGCCAGCAGCTTGGCTAGCTCCTATAATTCACCCCTCCACTTT. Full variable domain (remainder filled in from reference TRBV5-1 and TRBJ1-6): KAGVTQTPRYLIKTRGQQVTLSCSPISGHRSVSWYQQTPGQGLQFLFEYFSETQRNKGNFPGRFSGRQFSNSRSEMNVSTLELGDSALYLCASSLASSYNSPLHFGNGTRLTVT.

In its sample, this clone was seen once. The DNA of the CDR3 is TGTGCCAGCAGTTTTTCGGCACGGGGGTGGTTCTTC. Its protein is CASSFSARGWFF. This chain connects TRBV28 to TRBJ2-1; possibly TRBD2 for D (6 bases). Germline CDR1 MDHEN, CDR2 SYDVKM. This CDR3 has 12 amino acids. V shed 3 bases and J shed 15 bases, with 15 bases lying between them.

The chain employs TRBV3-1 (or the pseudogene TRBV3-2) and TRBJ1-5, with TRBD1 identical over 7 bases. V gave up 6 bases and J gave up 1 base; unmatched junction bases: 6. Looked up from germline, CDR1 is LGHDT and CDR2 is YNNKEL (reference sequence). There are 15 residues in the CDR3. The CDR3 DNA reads TGTGCCAGCAGTCTCCGACAGGGCAGCAATCAGCCCCAGCATTTT. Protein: CASSLRQGSNQPQHF.